Listed below are T cell receptor beta chains from one sample, sequenced in a study of cytomegalovirus exposure and HLA in healthy donors. Data came from immunoSEQ multiplex PCR; TCRdb stores just in-frame clones and leaves some out. The sample carries tens of thousands of clones, around two thirds recorded once. Source material: PBMCs. These receptor sequences come from an older woman in good health and CMV-seropositive. CDR3s include the opening cysteine and the closing phenylalanine or tryptophan. Each record gives: J gene, D gene, clone size, V gene, CDR3 DNA, CDR3 protein. A D gene is named only where the DNA matches it firmly. Size tells how often a clone was seen (once, few, many) or the class of an expanded clone, and some rows leave it out.

TRBJ1-2	.	.	TRBV6-1	TGTGCCAGCGGTGCGGTTCCCGGGTTCCATGGCTACACCTTC	CASGAVPGFHGYTF
TRBJ2-5	TRBD2	.	TRBV28	TGTGCCAGCAATTGGGGGGGAGAGACCCAGTACTTC	CASNWGGETQYF
TRBJ2-7	TRBD1	once	TRBV27	TGTGCCAGCAGTAACCGGGACAGGGGTGACGAGCAGTACTTC	CASSNRDRGDEQYF
TRBJ1-3	.	once	TRBV6-1	TGTGCCAGCAGTGACGTGGTGGCTTCGTCCGGAAACACCATATATTTT	CASSDVVASSGNTIYF
TRBJ1-2	TRBD1	once	TRBV6-5	TGTGCCAGCAGTCCAGGGGGGAACTATGGCTACACCTTC	CASSPGGNYGYTF
TRBJ2-2	.	few	TRBV5-1	TGCGCCAGCCGGGACACCGGGGAGCTGTTTTTT	CASRDTGELFF
TRBJ2-3	.	.	TRBV7-9	TGTGCCAGCAGCTTAGGATTGAGTGGTCCGGCAGATACGCAGTATTTT	CASSLGLSGPADTQYF
TRBJ2-5	.	.	TRBV5-1	TGCGCCAGCAGCTCGGCAGGGACCCAGTACTTC	CASSSAGTQYF
TRBJ2-7	.	few	TRBV7-8	TGTGCCAGCAGCCTGAAGCCGGCCTACGAGCAGTACTTC	CASSLKPAYEQYF
TRBJ1-5	.	.	TRBV9	TGTGCCAGCAGCCGGACATATAGCAATCAGCCCCAGCATTTT	CASSRTYSNQPQHF
TRBJ2-7	TRBD1	.	TRBV7-9	TGTGCCAGCAGCTTAAGGGGCACAGGGGCTAAGGTTCCCTACGAGCAGTACTTC	CASSLRGTGAKVPYEQYF
TRBJ1-6	.	.	TRBV6-6	TGTGCCAGCAGTTACTCGAATCCGGGTAATTCACCCCTCCACTTT	CASSYSNPGNSPLHF
TRBJ1-5	TRBD1	.	TRBV7-8	TGTGCCAGCAGCCAGGACAGGGTCGGTTGGGGGAATCAGCCCCAGCATTTT	CASSQDRVGWGNQPQHF
TRBJ2-7	TRBD1	.	TRBV4-3	TGCGCCAGCAGCCAAGATACAGGGGTCTACGAGCAGTACTTC	CASSQDTGVYEQYF
TRBJ1-1	.	.	TRBV5-1	TGCGCCAGCAGCTTGGAGGGGGGGTCGCTCGGGTTATGGGCTTTCTTT	CASSLEGGSLGLWAFF
TRBJ1-2	.	.	TRBV7-9	TGTGCCAGCAGCGGGGAGGACTATGGCTACACCTTC	CASSGEDYGYTF
TRBJ1-2	.	.	TRBV30	TGTGTGAGGGGAGGGGAAGGGAGCTATGGCTACACCTTC	CVRGGEGSYGYTF
TRBJ1-2	.	.	TRBV5-1	TGCGCCAGCAGCGCGCGGGTAGGCTCCCTAGCTGGCTACACCTTC	CASSARVGSLAGYTF
TRBJ1-5	TRBD1	.	TRBV19	TGTGCCACCCAGGGGGACGGCAATCAGCCCCAGCATTTT	CATQGDGNQPQHF
TRBJ1-1	.	few	TRBV30	TGTGCCTGGAAGTACAGCTCGCACACTGAAGCTTTCTTT	CAWKYSSHTEAFF
TRBJ1-2	TRBD1	.	TRBV7-2	TGTGCCAGCAGCTTAGTGACAGGGGTTGGTGGCTACACCTTC	CASSLVTGVGGYTF
TRBJ1-1	.	few	TRBV9	TGTGCCAGCAGCGAGACAGACATGAACACTGAAGCTTTCTTT	CASSETDMNTEAFF
TRBJ1-4	.	once	TRBV7-6	TGTGCCAGCAGCTTAGTAGCGGGAGGGGTATCTGCAGGGGAACGAGAAAAACTGTTTTTT	CASSLVAGGVSAGEREKLFF
TRBJ1-6	TRBD1	.	TRBV5-6	TGTGCCAGCAGCCCCCCCGGGACAGTGAATTCACCCCTCCACTTT	CASSPPGTVNSPLHF
TRBJ1-2	TRBD1	few	TRBV6-1	TGTGCCAGCAGGGAACAGGGGATACCGAACTATGGCTACACCTTC	CASREQGIPNYGYTF
TRBJ1-2	.	.	TRBV4-3	TGCGCCAGCAGCCAAGATCGTATTTCGGGGTTAGGCTATGGCTACACCTTC	CASSQDRISGLGYGYTF
TRBJ1-2	TRBD1	.	TRBV4-1	TGCGCCAGCAGCCTAATTGGACAGGGCGACACAGACTATGGCTACACCTTC	CASSLIGQGDTDYGYTF
TRBJ2-3	.	.	TRBV28	TGTGCCAGCAGTTTACCGGACAGCGGGGCAGATACGCAGTATTTT	CASSLPDSGADTQYF
TRBJ2-5	.	.	TRBV4-3	TGCGCCAGCAGCCAATTGGCGGGGAACCAAGAGACCCAGTACTTC	CASSQLAGNQETQYF
TRBJ1-2	TRBD1	.	TRBV9	TGTGCCAGCAGCGGTTCCTACAGGGGTGCTAACTATGGCTACACCTTC	CASSGSYRGANYGYTF
TRBJ2-1	.	few	TRBV4-2	TGTGCCAGCAGCCACCCGACTCGAAACAATGAGCAGTTCTTC	CASSHPTRNNEQFF
TRBJ1-5	TRBD1	.	TRBV19	TGTGCCAGTAAGGGACAGGGTAATCAGCCCCAGCATTTT	CASKGQGNQPQHF
TRBJ2-7	.	once	TRBV4-2	TGTGCCAGCAGCCAAGATTGGGGCCGGGACTGGGGCTACGAGCAGTACTTC	CASSQDWGRDWGYEQYF
TRBJ2-5	.	.	TRBV14	TGTGCCAGCAGCCAAGTAGCAGAGACCCAGTACTTC	CASSQVAETQYF
TRBJ2-1	TRBD1	.	TRBV7-2	TGTGCCAGCAGCGCCGGGACAGGGAGGATTAAGCAGTTCTTC	CASSAGTGRIKQFF
TRBJ1-5	.	.	TRBV7-9	TGTGCCAGCAGCTTAGCGATGAGCCCGAATCAGCCCCAGCATTTT	CASSLAMSPNQPQHF
TRBJ2-5	.	.	TRBV5-4	TGTGCCAGCAGCTTGTTACAGGGAGAGACCCAGTACTTC	CASSLLQGETQYF
TRBJ1-2	.	few	TRBV19	TGTGCCAGTGGGAGTGGCGGCGGGACCGCTAACTATGGCTACACCTTC	CASGSGGGTANYGYTF
TRBJ1-1	.	.	TRBV6-5	TGTGCCAGCAGTTCAGGGGTAAAAGCTTTCTTT	CASSSGVKAFF
TRBJ1-4	TRBD1	.	TRBV5-4	TGTGCCAGCAGCCTACAGGGGGGGAATGAAAAACTGTTTTTT	CASSLQGGNEKLFF
TRBJ1-1	.	few	TRBV6-1	TGTGCCAGCAGACCCCAGGACAGCTCTGAAGCTTTCTTT	CASRPQDSSEAFF
TRBJ1-5	.	.	TRBV7-9	TGTTCCAGCAGCCCTGACCCGGGAAGGGGGTTCAATCAGCCCCAGCATTTT	CSSSPDPGRGFNQPQHF
TRBJ2-3	.	.	TRBV7-2	TGTGCCAGCAGCTTAGACAGACTAGGTCCAGATACGCAGTATTTT	CASSLDRLGPDTQYF
TRBJ1-5	.	few	TRBV7-9	TGTGCCAGCAGCTTCCAGGGGTATAGCAATCAGCCCCAGCATTTT	CASSFQGYSNQPQHF
TRBJ2-3	TRBD2	once	TRBV13	TGTGCCAGCAGCTGGGGGACTAGCGGCACAGATACGCAGTATTTT	CASSWGTSGTDTQYF
TRBJ2-2	TRBD2	.	TRBV7-9	TGTTCCAGCAGCTTATCGGGAGGAGTGTACACCGGGGAGCTGTTTTTT	CSSSLSGGVYTGELFF
TRBJ2-7	.	.	TRBV4-3	TGCGCCAGCAGCCATTATGCGCGGGACTCAACCTACGAGCAGTACTTC	CASSHYARDSTYEQYF
TRBJ2-7	.	.	TRBV7-2	TGTGCCAGCAGCTTAGGGGTGACAGAGATCTACGAGCAGTACTTC	CASSLGVTEIYEQYF
TRBJ2-5	TRBD2	few	TRBV7-8	TGTGCCAGCAGCTTAGATCTAGCGGCAGAGACCCAGTACTTC	CASSLDLAAETQYF
TRBJ1-1	TRBD1	once	TRBV16	TGTGCCAGCAGCCACCGGGGCCAGGGGGCGAAATTTGAAGCTTTCTTT	CASSHRGQGAKFEAFF
TRBJ1-2	.	.	TRBV4-1	TGCGCCAGCAGCCAAGATATCGGGGAATGGAACTATGGCTACACCTTC	CASSQDIGEWNYGYTF
TRBJ2-1	TRBD1	.	TRBV7-6	TGTGCCAGCAGCTCGAGACAGGGAACGGATGAGCAGTTCTTC	CASSSRQGTDEQFF